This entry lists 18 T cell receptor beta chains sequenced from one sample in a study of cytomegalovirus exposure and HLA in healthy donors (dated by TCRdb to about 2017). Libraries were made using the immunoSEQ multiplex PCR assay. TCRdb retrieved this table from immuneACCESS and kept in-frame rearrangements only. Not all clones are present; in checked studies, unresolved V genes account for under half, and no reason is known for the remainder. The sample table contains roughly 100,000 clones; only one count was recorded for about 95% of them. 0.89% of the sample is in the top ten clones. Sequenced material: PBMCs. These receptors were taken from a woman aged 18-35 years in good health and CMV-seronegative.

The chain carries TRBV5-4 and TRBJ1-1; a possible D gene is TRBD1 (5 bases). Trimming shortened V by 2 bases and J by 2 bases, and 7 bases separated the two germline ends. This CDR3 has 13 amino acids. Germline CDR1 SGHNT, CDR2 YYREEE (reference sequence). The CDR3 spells CASSFQGNTEAFF. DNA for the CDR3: TGTGCCAGCAGCTTCCAGGGAAACACTGAAGCTTTCTTT.

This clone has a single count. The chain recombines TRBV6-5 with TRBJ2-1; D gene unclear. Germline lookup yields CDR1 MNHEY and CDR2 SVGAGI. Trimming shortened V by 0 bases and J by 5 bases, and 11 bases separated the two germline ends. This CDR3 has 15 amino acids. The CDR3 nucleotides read TGTGCCAGCAGTTACTCGACGGCGGCGAACAATGAGCAGTTCTTC. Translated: CASSYSTAANNEQFF.

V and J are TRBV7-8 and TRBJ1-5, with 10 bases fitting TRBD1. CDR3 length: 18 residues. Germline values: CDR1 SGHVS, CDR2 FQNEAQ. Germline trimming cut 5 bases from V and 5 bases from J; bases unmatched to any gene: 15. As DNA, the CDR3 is TGTGCCAGCAGCCGGACAACCGGGACAGGGGTTTCTTATCAGCCCCAGCATTTT. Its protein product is CASSRTTGTGVSYQPQHF.

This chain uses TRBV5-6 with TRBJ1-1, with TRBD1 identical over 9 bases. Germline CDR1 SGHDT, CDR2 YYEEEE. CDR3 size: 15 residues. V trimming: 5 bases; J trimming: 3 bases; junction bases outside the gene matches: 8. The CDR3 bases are TGTGCCAGCAGTCCTATTTGGGACAGGGACACTGAAGCTTTCTTT. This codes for CASSPIWDRDTEAFF.

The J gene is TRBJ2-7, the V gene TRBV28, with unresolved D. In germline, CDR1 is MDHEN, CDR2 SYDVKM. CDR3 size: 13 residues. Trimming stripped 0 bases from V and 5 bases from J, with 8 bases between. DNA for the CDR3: TGTGCCAGCAGTTTATGGAGGTCCAACGAGCAGTACTTC. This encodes CASSLWRSNEQYF.

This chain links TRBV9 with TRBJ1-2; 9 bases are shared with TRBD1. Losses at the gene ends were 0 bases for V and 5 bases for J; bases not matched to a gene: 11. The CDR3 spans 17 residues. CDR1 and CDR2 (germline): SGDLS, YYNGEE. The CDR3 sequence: CASSVAHGTGLKYGYTF. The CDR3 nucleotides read TGTGCCAGCAGCGTAGCCCACGGGACAGGGTTAAAGTATGGCTACACCTTC.

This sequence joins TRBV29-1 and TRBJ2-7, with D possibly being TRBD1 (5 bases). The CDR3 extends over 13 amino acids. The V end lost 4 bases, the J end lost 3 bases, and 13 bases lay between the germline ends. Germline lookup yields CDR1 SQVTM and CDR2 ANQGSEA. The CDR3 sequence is CSVVWHTGYEQYF. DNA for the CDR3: TGCAGCGTTGTATGGCACACAGGCTACGAGCAGTACTTC.

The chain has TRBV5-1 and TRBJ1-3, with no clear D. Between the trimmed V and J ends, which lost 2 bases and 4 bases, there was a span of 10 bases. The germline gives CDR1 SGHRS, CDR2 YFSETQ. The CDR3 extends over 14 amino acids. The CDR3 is CASSFKDSGNTIYF. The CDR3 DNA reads TGCGCCAGCAGCTTTAAGGACTCCGGAAACACCATATATTTT.

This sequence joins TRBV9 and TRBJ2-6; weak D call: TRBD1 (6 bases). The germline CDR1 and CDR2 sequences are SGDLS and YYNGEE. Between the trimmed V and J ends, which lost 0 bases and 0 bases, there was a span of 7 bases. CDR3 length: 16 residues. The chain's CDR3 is CASSVGDNSGANVLTF. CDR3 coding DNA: TGTGCCAGCAGCGTAGGGGACAACTCTGGGGCCAACGTCCTGACTTTC.

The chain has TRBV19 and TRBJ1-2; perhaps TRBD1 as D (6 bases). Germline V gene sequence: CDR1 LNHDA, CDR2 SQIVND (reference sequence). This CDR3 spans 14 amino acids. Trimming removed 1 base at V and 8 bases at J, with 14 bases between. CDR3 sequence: CASSIVVPGAGYTF. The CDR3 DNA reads TGTGCCAGTAGTATAGTAGTGCCAGGGGCCGGCTACACCTTC.

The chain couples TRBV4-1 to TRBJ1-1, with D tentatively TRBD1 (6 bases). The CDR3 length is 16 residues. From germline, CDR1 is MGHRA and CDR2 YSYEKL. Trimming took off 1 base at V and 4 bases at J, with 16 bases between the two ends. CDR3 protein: CASSQGLTGLGTEAFF. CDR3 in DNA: TGCGCCAGCAGCCAAGGATTAACAGGGCTCGGCACTGAAGCTTTCTTT.

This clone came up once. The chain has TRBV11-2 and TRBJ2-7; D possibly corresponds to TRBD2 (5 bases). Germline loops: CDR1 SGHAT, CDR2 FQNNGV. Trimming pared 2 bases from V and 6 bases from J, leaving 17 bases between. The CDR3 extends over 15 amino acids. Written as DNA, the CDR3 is TGTGCCAGCAGCTTATACTTGGGCGGGTTGACCGAGCAGTACTTC. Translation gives CASSLYLGGLTEQYF.

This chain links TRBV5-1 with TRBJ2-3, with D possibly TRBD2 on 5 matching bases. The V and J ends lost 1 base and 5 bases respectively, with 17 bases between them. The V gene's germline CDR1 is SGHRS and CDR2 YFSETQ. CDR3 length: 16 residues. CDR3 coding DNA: TGCGCCAGCAGCTTGAACGCGGGCCCTAAAAGAGATACGCAGTATTTT. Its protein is CASSLNAGPKRDTQYF. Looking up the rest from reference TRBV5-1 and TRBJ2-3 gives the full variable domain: KAGVTQTPRYLIKTRGQQVTLSCSPISGHRSVSWYQQTPGQGLQFLFEYFSETQRNKGNFPGRFSGRQFSNSRSEMNVSTLELGDSALYLCASSLNAGPKRDTQYFGPGTRLTVL.

The CDR3 DNA is TGTGCCAGCAGCCCGCACTACTCGGTCACCTCCATGGATCAGCCCCAGCATTTT. Translated: CASSPHYSVTSMDQPQHF. The V call is TRBV5-6, the J call TRBJ1-5, with D unresolved. This CDR3 contains 18 residues. The germline V gene encodes CDR1 SGHDT and CDR2 YYEEEE. V was cut by 4 bases and J by 5 bases, with 25 bases left in between.

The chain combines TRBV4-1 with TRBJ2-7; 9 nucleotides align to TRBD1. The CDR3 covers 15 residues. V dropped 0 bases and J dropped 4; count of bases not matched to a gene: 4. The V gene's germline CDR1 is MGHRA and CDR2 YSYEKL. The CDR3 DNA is TGCGCCAGCAGCCAAGAGAGGGACAGGGATTACGAGCAGTACTTC. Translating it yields CASSQERDRDYEQYF.

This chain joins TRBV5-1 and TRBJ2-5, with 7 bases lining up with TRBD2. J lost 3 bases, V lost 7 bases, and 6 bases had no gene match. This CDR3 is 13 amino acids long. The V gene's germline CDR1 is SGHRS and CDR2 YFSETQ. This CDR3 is CASGGEFEETQYF. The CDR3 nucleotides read TGCGCCAGCGGGGGGGAATTTGAAGAGACCCAGTACTTC.

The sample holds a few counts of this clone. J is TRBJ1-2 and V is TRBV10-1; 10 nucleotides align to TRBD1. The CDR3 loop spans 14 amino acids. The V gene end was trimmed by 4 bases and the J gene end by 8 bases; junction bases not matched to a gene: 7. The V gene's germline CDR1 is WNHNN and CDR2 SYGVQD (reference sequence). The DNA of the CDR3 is TGCGCCAGCAGTGCTGACAGGGGGCGCAAGGGCTACACCTTC. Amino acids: CASSADRGRKGYTF.

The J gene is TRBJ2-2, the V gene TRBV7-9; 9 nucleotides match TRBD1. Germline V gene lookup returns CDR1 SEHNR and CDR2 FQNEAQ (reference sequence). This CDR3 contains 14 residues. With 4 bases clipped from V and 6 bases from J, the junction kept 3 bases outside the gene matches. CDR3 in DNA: TGTGCCAGCAGCTCTCGACAGGGGGCCGGGGAGCTGTTTTTT. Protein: CASSSRQGAGELFF.